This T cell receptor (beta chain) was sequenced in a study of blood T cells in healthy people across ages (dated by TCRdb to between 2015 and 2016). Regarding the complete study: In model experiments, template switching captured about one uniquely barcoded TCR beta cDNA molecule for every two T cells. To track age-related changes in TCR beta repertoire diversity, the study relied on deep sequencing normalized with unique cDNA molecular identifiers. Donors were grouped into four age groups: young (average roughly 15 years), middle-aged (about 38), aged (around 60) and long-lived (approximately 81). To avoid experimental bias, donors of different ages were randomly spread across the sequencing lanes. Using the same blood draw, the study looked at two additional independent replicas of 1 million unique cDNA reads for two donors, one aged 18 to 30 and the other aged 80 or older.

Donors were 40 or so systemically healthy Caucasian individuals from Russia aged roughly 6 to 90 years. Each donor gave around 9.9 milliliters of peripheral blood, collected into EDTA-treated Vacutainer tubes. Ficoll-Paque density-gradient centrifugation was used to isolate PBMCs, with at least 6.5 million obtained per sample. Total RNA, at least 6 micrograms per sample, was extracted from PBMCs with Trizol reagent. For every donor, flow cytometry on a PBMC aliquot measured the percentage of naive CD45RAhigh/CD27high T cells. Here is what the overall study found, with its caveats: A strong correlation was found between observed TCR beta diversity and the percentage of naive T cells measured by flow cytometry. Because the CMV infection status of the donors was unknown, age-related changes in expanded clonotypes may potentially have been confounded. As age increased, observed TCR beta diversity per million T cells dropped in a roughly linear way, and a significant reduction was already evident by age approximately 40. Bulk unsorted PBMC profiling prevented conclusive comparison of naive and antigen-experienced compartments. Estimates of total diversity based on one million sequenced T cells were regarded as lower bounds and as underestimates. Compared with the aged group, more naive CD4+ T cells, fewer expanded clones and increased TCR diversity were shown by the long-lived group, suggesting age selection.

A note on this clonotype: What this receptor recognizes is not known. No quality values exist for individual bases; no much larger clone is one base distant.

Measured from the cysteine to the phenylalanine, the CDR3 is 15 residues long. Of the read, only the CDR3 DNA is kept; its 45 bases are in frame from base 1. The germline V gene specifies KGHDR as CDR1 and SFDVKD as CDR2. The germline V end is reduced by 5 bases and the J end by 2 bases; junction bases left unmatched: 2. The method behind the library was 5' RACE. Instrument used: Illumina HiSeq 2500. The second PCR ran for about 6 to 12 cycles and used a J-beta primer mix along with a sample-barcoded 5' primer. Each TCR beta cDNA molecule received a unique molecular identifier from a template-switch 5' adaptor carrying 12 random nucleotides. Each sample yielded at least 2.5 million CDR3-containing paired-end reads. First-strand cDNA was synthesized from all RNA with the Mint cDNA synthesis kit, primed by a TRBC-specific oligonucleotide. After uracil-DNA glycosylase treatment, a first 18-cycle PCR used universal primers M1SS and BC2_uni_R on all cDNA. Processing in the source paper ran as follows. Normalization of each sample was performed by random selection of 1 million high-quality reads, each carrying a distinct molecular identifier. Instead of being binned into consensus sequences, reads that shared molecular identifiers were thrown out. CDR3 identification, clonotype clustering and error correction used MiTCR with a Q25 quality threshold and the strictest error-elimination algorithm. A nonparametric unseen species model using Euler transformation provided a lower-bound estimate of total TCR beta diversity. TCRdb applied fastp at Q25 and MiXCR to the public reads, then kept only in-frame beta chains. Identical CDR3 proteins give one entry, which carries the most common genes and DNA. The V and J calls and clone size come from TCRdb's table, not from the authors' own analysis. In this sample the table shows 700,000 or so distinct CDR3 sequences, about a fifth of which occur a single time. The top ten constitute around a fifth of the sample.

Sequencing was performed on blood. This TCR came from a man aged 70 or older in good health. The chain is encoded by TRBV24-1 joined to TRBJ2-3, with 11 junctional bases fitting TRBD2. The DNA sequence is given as TGTGCCACCAGTGCACTAGCGGGGGTCACAGATACGCAGTATTTT. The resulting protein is CATSALAGVTDTQYF.